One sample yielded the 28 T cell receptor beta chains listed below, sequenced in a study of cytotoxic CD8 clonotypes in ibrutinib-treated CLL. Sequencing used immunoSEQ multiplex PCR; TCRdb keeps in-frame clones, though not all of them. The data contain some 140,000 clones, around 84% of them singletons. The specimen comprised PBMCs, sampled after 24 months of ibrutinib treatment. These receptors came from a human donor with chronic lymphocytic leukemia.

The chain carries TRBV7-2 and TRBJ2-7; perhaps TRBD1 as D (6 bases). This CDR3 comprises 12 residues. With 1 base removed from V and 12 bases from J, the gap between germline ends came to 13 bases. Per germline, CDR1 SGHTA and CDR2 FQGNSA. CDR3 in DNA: TGTGCCAGCAGCTTAGTTGAGGGGGTTTCGTACTTC. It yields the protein CASSLVEGVSYF.

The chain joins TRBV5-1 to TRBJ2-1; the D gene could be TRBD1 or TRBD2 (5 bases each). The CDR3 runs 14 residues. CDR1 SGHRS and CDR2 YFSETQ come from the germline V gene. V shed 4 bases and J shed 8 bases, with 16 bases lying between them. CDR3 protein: CASSTPSLGDEQFF. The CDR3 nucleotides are TGCGCCAGCAGCACTCCGAGCCTGGGGGATGAGCAGTTCTTC.

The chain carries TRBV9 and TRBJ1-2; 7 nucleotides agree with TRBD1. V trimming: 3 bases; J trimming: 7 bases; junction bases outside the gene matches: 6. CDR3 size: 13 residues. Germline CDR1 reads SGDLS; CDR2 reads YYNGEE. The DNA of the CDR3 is TGTGCCAGCAGCGCCACAGGGGAACTTGGCTACACCTTC. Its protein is CASSATGELGYTF. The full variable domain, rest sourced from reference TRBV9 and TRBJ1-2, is DSGVTQTPKHLITATGQRVTLRCSPRSGDLSVYWYQQSLDQGLQFLIQYYNGEERAKGNILERFSAQQFPDLHSELNLSSLELGDSALYFCASSATGELGYTFGSGTRLTVV.

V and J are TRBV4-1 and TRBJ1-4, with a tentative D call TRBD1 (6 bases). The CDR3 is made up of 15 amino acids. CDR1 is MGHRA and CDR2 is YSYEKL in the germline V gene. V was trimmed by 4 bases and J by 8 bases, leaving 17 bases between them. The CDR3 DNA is TGCGCCAGCAGCCTGCGGGGGCACCTCGCGGAAAAACTGTTTTTT. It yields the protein CASSLRGHLAEKLFF.

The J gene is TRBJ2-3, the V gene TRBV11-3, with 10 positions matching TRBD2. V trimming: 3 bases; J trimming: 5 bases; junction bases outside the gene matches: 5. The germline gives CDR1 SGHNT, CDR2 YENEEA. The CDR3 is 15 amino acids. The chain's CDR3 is CASSLGTSEGDTQYF. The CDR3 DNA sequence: TGTGCCAGCAGCTTGGGGACTAGCGAGGGAGATACGCAGTATTTT.

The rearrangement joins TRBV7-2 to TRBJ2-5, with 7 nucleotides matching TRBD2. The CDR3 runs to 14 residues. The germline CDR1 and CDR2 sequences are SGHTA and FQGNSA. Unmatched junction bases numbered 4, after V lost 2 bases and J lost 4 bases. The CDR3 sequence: CASSLTSAPETQYF. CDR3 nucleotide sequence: TGTGCCAGCAGCTTAACTAGCGCCCCAGAGACCCAGTACTTC.

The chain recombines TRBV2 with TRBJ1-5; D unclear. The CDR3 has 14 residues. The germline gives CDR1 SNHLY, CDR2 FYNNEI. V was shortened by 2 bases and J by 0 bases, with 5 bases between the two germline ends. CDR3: CASSETSSNQPQHF. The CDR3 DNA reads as TGTGCCAGCAGTGAAACAAGTAGCAATCAGCCCCAGCATTTT.

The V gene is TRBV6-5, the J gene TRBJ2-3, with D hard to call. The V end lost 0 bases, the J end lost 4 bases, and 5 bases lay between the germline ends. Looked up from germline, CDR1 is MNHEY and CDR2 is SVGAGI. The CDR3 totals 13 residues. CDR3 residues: CASSYSTSDTQYF. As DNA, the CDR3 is TGTGCCAGCAGTTACTCGACGTCAGATACGCAGTATTTT.

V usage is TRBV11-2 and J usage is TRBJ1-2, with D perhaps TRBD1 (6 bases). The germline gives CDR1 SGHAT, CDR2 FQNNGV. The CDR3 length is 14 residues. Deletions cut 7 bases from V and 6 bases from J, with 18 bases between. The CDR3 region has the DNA TGTGCCAGCACCCCCTTGCAGGGGTCCCATGGCTACACCTTC. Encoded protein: CASTPLQGSHGYTF.

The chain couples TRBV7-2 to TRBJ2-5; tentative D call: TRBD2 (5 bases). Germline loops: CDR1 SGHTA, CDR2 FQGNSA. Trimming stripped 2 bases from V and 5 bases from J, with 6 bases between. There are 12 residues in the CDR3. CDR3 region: CASSLSGETQYF. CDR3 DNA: TGTGCCAGCAGCTTATCGGGGGAGACCCAGTACTTC.

The CDR3, as DNA: TGTGCCAGCAGTTCCTGGGACAGAGCTGAAGCTTTCTTT. The encoded protein is CASSSWDRAEAFF. This sequence joins TRBV6-5 and TRBJ1-1; 7 nucleotides align to TRBD1. The junction had 5 bases not matched to a gene; V was cut back by 4 bases and J by 6 bases. The length of the CDR3 is 13 residues. The germline CDR1 and CDR2 sequences are MNHEY and SVGAGI.

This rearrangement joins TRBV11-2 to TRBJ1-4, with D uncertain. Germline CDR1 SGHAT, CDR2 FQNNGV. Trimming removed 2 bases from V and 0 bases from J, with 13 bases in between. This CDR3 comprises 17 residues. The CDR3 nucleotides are TGTGCCAGCAGCTTATTCAGCGTTCTCACAACTAATGAAAAACTGTTTTTT. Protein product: CASSLFSVLTTNEKLFF.

The CDR3 reads CASSLGGIASYEQYF. The CDR3 nucleotides are TGTGCCAGCAGCTTAGGCGGGATTGCCTCCTACGAGCAGTACTTC. This chain joins TRBV7-9 and TRBJ2-7, with D maybe TRBD2 (6 bases). Germline-derived CDR1 and CDR2 are SEHNR and FQNEAQ (reference sequence). The CDR3 has 15 amino acids. V shed 1 base and J shed 0 bases, with 10 bases lying between them.

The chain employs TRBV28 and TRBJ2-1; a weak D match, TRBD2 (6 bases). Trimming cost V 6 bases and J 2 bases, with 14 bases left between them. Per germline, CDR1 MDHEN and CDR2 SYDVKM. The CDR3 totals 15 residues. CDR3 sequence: CASSPSGRPYNEQFF. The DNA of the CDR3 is TGTGCCAGCAGCCCAAGCGGGCGGCCCTACAATGAGCAGTTCTTC.

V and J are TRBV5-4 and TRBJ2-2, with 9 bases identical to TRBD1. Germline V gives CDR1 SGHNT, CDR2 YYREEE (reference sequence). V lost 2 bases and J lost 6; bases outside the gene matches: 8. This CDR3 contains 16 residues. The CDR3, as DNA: TGTGCCAGCAGCTTTTGGACAGGGGATACGTCCGGGGAGCTGTTTTTT. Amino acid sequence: CASSFWTGDTSGELFF.

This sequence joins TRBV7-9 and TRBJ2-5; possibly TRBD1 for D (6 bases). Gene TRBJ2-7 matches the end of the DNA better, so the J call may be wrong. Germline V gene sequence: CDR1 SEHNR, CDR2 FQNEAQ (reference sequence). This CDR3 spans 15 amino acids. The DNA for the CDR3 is TGTGCCAGCAGCTTATTGGCAGGGGCACCTTACGAGCAGTACTTC. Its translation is CASSLLAGAPYEQYF.

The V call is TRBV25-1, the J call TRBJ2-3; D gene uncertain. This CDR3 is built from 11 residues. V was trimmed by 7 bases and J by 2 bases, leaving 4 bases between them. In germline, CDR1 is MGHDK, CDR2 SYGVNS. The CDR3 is CASTFTDTQYF. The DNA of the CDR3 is TGTGCCAGCACCTTCACAGATACGCAGTATTTT.

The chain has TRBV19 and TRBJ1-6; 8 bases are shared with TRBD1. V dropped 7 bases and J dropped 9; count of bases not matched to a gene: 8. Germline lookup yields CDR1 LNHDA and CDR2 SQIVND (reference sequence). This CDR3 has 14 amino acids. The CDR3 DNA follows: TGTGCCAGTACCGAGACAGGGGAGAGTTCACCCCTCCACTTT. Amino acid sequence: CASTETGESSPLHF.

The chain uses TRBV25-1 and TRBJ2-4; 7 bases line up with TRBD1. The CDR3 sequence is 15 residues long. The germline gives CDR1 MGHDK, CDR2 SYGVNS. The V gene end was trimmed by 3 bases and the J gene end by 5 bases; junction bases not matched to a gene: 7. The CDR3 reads CASSDPTGAQNIQYF. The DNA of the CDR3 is TGTGCCAGCAGTGATCCCACAGGGGCCCAAAACATTCAGTACTTC.

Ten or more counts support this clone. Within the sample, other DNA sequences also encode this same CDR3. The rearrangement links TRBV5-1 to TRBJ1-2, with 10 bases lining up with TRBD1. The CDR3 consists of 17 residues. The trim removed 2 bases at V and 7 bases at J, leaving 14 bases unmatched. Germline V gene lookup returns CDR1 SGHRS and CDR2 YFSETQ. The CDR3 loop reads CASSFLKTGGEGGGYTF. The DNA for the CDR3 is TGCGCCAGCAGCTTCCTGAAGACAGGGGGCGAAGGGGGTGGCTACACCTTC.

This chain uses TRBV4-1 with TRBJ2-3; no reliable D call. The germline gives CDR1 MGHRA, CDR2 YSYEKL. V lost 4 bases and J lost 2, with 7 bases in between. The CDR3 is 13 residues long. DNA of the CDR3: TGCGCCAGCAGCCTGGAATACACAGATACGCAGTATTTT. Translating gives CASSLEYTDTQYF.

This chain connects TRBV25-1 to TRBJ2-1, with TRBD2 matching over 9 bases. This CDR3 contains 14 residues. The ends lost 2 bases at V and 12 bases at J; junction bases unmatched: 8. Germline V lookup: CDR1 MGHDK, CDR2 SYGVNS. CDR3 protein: CASSEAGGQIVQFF. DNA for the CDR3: TGTGCCAGCAGTGAAGCGGGGGGGCAGATCGTGCAGTTCTTC. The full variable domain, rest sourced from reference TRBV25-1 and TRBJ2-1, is EADIYQTPRYLVIGTGKKITLECSQTMGHDKMYWYQQDPGMELHLIHYSYGVNSTEKGDLSSESTVSRIRTEHFPLTLESARPSHTSQYLCASSEAGGQIVQFFGPGTRLTVL.

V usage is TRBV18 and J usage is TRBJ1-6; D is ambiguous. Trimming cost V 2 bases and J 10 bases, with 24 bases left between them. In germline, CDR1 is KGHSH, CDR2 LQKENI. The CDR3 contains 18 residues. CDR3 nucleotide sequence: TGTGCCAGCTCACCAGTAGCAGGCCTAGTCCACTATAGCTCACCCCTCCACTTT. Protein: CASSPVAGLVHYSSPLHF.

The CDR3 reads CASAEGLDEKLFF. CDR3 DNA sequence: TGCGCCAGCGCTGAAGGGTTAGACGAAAAACTGTTTTTT. The chain combines TRBV10-2 with TRBJ1-4; no clear D gene. With 8 bases removed from V and 8 bases from J, the gap between germline ends came to 15 bases. CDR1 is WSHSY and CDR2 is SAAADI in the germline V gene. The CDR3 runs to 13 residues.

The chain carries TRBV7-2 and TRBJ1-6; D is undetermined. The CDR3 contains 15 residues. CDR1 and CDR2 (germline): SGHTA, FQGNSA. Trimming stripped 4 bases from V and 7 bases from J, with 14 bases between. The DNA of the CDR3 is TGTGCCAGCAGCTCCACGGCGGGCACCAATTCACCCCTCCACTTT. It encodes CASSSTAGTNSPLHF.

The CDR3 nucleotides are TGTGCCAGCAGCTTTACATGGGAGGGCCAGCCCCAGCATTTT. It yields the protein CASSFTWEGQPQHF. The chain links TRBV7-8 to TRBJ1-5, with D unresolved. Trimming took 3 bases from V and 7 from J, leaving 13 bases between them. This CDR3 is 14 amino acids long. Germline lookup yields CDR1 SGHVS and CDR2 FQNEAQ.

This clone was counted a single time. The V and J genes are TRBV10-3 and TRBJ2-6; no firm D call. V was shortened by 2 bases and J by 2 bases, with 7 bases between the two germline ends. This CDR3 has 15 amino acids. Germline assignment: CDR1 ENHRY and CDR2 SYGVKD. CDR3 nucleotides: TGTGCCATCAGTGAGGGTCTAGCTGGGGCCAACGTCCTGACTTTC. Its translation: CAISEGLAGANVLTF.

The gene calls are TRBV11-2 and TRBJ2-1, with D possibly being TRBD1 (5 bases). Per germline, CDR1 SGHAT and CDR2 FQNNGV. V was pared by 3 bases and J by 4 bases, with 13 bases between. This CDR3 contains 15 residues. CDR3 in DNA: TGTGCCAGCAGCTTCAGGGAATTTGCGTACAATGAGCAGTTCTTC. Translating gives CASSFREFAYNEQFF.